Each of the 11 T cell receptor beta chains below was sequenced from the same sample in a study of Ad26.COV2.S vaccination and SARS-CoV-2 variants. Documented treatment: roughly 20 received Ad26.COV2.S at low or high dose, single or two shots; about 5 received placebo; per-sample allocation not given. Repertoires come from day 63 after the first vaccine or placebo injection. This table comes from immunoSEQ multiplex PCR, and its TCRdb copy is limited to in-frame clones, with some not included. The sample lists 380,000 or so clones; 83% were seen once. Sample: peripheral blood, taken in a trial of Ad26.COV2.S vaccine versus placebo. These receptors were obtained from a person aged 18-60 years who received the Ad26.COV2.S COVID-19 vaccine or a placebo.

The rearrangement links TRBV19 to TRBJ1-1; 10 bases are a match to TRBD1. After removal of 5 bases from V and 4 bases from J, the junction contained 7 bases not matched to a gene. The CDR3 is 15 residues long. CDR1 and CDR2 from the germline V gene are LNHDA and SQIVND (reference sequence). CDR3 bases: TGTGCCAGTAGTTCACGACAGGGGGCGGTCACTGAAGCTTTCTTT. The encoded protein is CASSSRQGAVTEAFF. The full variable domain, with the rest looked up from reference TRBV19 and TRBJ1-1, is DGGITQSPKYLFRKEGQNVTLSCEQNLNHDAMYWYRQDPGQGLRLIYYSQIVNDFQKGDIAEGYSVSREKKESFPLTVTSAQKNPTAFYLCASSSRQGAVTEAFFGQGTRLTVV.

The chain employs TRBV25-1 and TRBJ1-6, with a tentative D call TRBD1 (5 bases). Germline CDR1 MGHDK, CDR2 SYGVNS. The CDR3 extends over 16 amino acids. V was cut by 3 bases and J by 6 bases, with 15 bases left in between. The CDR3: CASSDRSGVPNSPLHF. CDR3 nucleotide sequence: TGTGCCAGCAGTGACCGATCGGGGGTACCTAATTCACCCCTCCACTTT.

The chain recombines TRBV6-5 with TRBJ2-7; 10 bases align to TRBD2. The length of the CDR3 is 15 residues. Per germline, CDR1 MNHEY and CDR2 SVGAGI. The V gene end was trimmed by 5 bases and the J gene end by 2 bases; junction bases not matched to a gene: 6. In DNA form, the CDR3 reads TGTGCCAGCAGTCGACTAGCGGGTGGAGCCTACGAGCAGTACTTC. Translated: CASSRLAGGAYEQYF.

The chain couples TRBV5-5 to TRBJ2-2; TRBD2 is a possible D gene (5 bases). This CDR3 is 16 amino acids long. The germline CDR1 and CDR2 sequences are SGHKS and YYEKEE (reference sequence). The ends were cut back, 2 bases at V and 4 bases at J, with 15 bases in the middle. CDR3 bases: TGTGCCAGCAGCTTCGGGCTAGCCCACACCACCGGGGAGCTGTTTTTT. It is translated as CASSFGLAHTTGELFF.

V and J are TRBV7-3 and TRBJ2-1; D unresolved. The CDR3 contains 10 residues. Germline CDR1 SGHTA, CDR2 FQGTGA. Trimming removed 0 bases from V and 9 bases from J, with 0 bases in between. The CDR3 sequence is CASSLTEQFF. In DNA form, the CDR3 reads TGTGCCAGCAGCTTAACTGAGCAGTTCTTC. Full variable domain (outside the CDR3, taken from reference TRBV7-3 and TRBJ2-1): GAGVSQTPSNKVTEKGKYVELRCDPISGHTALYWYRQSLGQGPEFLIYFQGTGAADDSGLPNDRFFAVRPEGSVSTLKIQRTERGDSAVYLCASSLTEQFFGPGTRLTVL.

The chain combines TRBV6-5 with TRBJ2-7; D is undetermined. This CDR3 comprises 15 residues. Germline CDR1 and CDR2: MNHEY and SVGAGI. V was shortened by 0 bases and J by 2 bases, with 11 bases between the two germline ends. The CDR3 DNA follows: TGTGCCAGCAGTTACTCGATTAAACACACCTACGAGCAGTACTTC. Translation gives CASSYSIKHTYEQYF.

V is TRBV11-2 and J is TRBJ2-1; D is perhaps TRBD2 (6 bases). Germline V gene lookup returns CDR1 SGHAT and CDR2 FQNNGV. Trimming took 1 base from V and 6 from J, leaving 16 bases between them. The CDR3 length is 16 residues. CDR3 residues: CASSLAAGHRANEQFF. The CDR3 DNA reads TGTGCCAGCAGCTTAGCCGCGGGGCATCGGGCCAATGAGCAGTTCTTC.

This clone has only a few counts. The rearrangement uses TRBV2 and TRBJ1-3, with D maybe TRBD1 (5 bases). This CDR3 comprises 13 residues. Germline CDR1 reads SNHLY; CDR2 reads FYNNEI. Trimming removed 5 bases at V and 6 bases at J, with 11 bases between. The CDR3 DNA follows: TGTGCCAGCAGTTCAATAGGGGAAAACACCATATATTTT. It is translated as CASSSIGENTIYF.

The chain employs TRBV7-9 and TRBJ2-2; D unclear. The germline V gene encodes CDR1 SEHNR and CDR2 FQNEAQ (reference sequence). The CDR3 contains 12 residues. V gave up 11 bases and J gave up 4 bases, with 11 bases separating them. The CDR3 loop reads CAQGPGTGELFF. Here the CDR3 DNA reads TGTGCCCAAGGGCCAGGCACCGGGGAGCTGTTTTTT.

Comment on this clone: Other DNA variants within this sample encode the same CDR3. CDR3 nucleotides: TGTGCCAGCAGCGTAGCGGGTGAGGATCAGCCCCAGCATTTT. Residues: CASSVAGEDQPQHF. This chain uses TRBV9 with TRBJ1-5; the D is unclear. This CDR3 has 14 amino acids. The germline gives CDR1 SGDLS, CDR2 YYNGEE. V lost 0 bases and J 5 bases, leaving 9 bases between the germline ends.

There are many counts of this clone. The chain combines TRBV15 with TRBJ2-2; maybe TRBD2 (6 bases). Germline V gives CDR1 LNHNV, CDR2 YYDKDF (reference sequence). V lost 5 bases, J lost 0 bases, and 10 bases lay in between. This CDR3 spans 15 amino acids. The CDR3 DNA follows: TGTGCCACCAGCGGGGGGACTGCGAACACCGGGGAGCTGTTTTTT. This translates into CATSGGTANTGELFF.